This TCR beta chain derives from a study of read filtering for tumor transcriptome and immune sequencing. Across the whole study: By R-ISS, stages I, II and III held approximately 8, 16 and 7 patients. Whole-transcriptome libraries were prepared after DNase treatment.

Points from the study as a whole: IR-seq captured clonotypes deeper and more reliably than RNA-seq.

CDR3 size: 14 residues. Per the germline V gene, CDR1 is SGHRS and CDR2 is YFSETQ. Trimming took 2 bases from V and 2 from J, leaving 9 bases between them. Sampling of bone marrow took place during active disease in every patient. In its sample, this clonotype was seen many times. Its antigen is unidentified. Molecular barcoded adaptors covering alpha/delta and beta/gamma chains were used on around 370 ng RNA. TCRdb passed the reads through MiXCR, listing each CDR3 protein once. The sample contains tens of thousands of distinct CDR3 sequences, about 12% of which appear only once. The source is a donor at least 40 years old with multiple myeloma. The rearrangement uses TRBV5-1 and TRBJ2-3; tentative D call: TRBD1 (5 bases). Material: a population of CD138-negative cells sorted from bone marrow. The CDR3 DNA is TGCGCCAGCAGCTTAGGACAAAACACAGATACGCAGTATTTT. Translated, it gives CASSLGQNTDTQYF. Full variable domain (remainder filled in from reference TRBV5-1 and TRBJ2-3): KAGVTQTPRYLIKTRGQQVTLSCSPISGHRSVSWYQQTPGQGLQFLFEYFSETQRNKGNFPGRFSGRQFSNSRSEMNVSTLELGDSALYLCASSLGQNTDTQYFGPGTRLTVL.